This T cell receptor beta chain comes out of a study of T cells after posttransplantation cyclophosphamide. TCRdb's copy holds only in-frame clones and misses some; the assay was immunoSEQ multiplex PCR. The data contain about 30,000 clones, over 75% of them seen just once; the ten biggest clones take up 0.1%. Cells defined as naive were viable CD3+CD4+ or CD3+CD8+ and CCR7+CD45RA+CD45RO-CD95-CD27+CD28+. Peripheral blood was collected from the related graft donor on the marrow donation day. Study-wide results and limits: After PTCy, TRB diversity resembled that of CNI/methotrexate controls. Donor CD8+ memory clones often dominated recipient blood repertoires at later times.

Concerning this clone: As yet, its antigen is unknown.

This CDR3 contains 14 residues. Looked up from germline, CDR1 is MGHRA and CDR2 is YSYEKL. J gave up 2 bases and V 4 bases, and 1 base lay outside the gene matches. Sample: naive CD4+ T cells sorted from blood. This chain uses TRBV4-1 with TRBJ2-3, with TRBD2 matching 9 bases. The TCR sequence derives from a man aged 30-40 years in good health and a related stem cell transplant donor. The CDR3 DNA reads TGCGCCAGCAGCCGACTAGCGGTCACAGATACGCAGTATTTT. It is translated as CASSRLAVTDTQYF.